The 2 T cell receptor beta chains given below trace back to one sample, sequenced in a study of blood T cell repertoires in COVID-19 (dated by TCRdb to about 2020). Libraries were constructed by the immunoSEQ multiplex PCR assay. TCRdb holds this immuneACCESS table with in-frame rearrangements only. Some clones are missing; in checked studies, unresolved V genes explain under half, and the rest has no known cause. In this sample the table shows under 300,000 clones, roughly 80% of which occur a single time. The top ten clones comprise 3.4% of the sample. The specimen sequenced was peripheral blood. The source of these receptors is a woman aged 18-35 years with acute or convalescent COVID-19.

The chain has TRBV18 and TRBJ1-6; 10 nucleotides line up with TRBD1. V shed 3 bases and J 7 bases; nucleotides not matched to a gene: 6. Germline V lookup: CDR1 KGHSH, CDR2 LQKENI. The CDR3 extends over 16 amino acids. The chain's CDR3 is CASSPYGQGGNSPLHF. The CDR3 coding sequence is TGTGCCAGCTCACCCTATGGACAGGGGGGGAATTCACCCCTCCACTTT.

This chain links TRBV5-6 with TRBJ2-5, with 11 bases lining up with TRBD1. V trimming: 4 bases; J trimming: 5 bases; junction bases outside the gene matches: 7. This CDR3 spans 15 amino acids. Germline V gives CDR1 SGHDT, CDR2 YYEEEE. Here the CDR3 reads CASSKDRGPWETQYF. The CDR3 DNA reads TGTGCCAGCAGCAAGGACAGGGGGCCTTGGGAGACCCAGTACTTC.